The 5 T cell receptor beta chains presented below share a single source sample, sequenced in a study of blood T cell repertoires in COVID-19. The assay was immunoSEQ multiplex PCR, and TCRdb's table has in-frame clones only and misses some. The sample has around 29,000 clones; over 75% are singletons. Sequenced sample: peripheral blood. These receptors were obtained from a woman aged 55-69 years with active COVID-19.

This clone came up once. The chain recombines TRBV4-2 with TRBJ2-3; tentatively, D is TRBD1 (5 bases). The germline V and J ends were trimmed by 1 base and 2 bases, with 13 bases remaining between them. Germline-derived CDR1 and CDR2 are LGHNA and YNFKEQ. The CDR3 is 16 amino acids. CDR3 protein: CASSQGSGMPTDTQYF. DNA for the CDR3: TGTGCCAGCAGCCAAGGATCAGGGATGCCCACAGATACGCAGTATTTT.

The chain has TRBV3-1 (or the pseudogene TRBV3-2) and TRBJ1-2, with TRBD1 as a possible D gene (6 bases). Germline CDR1 LGHDT, CDR2 YNNKEL (reference sequence). V was cut by 3 bases and J by 6 bases, with 14 bases left in between. There are 14 residues in the CDR3. CDR3 in amino acids: CASSHLQGTDGYTF. The CDR3 DNA sequence: TGTGCCAGCAGCCACCTTCAGGGGACCGATGGCTACACCTTC.

This clone was counted a few times. The rearrangement joins TRBV14 to TRBJ2-1; TRBD2 matches 10 bases. Trimming removed 8 bases from V and 4 bases from J; junction bases left unmatched: 5. The CDR3 is made up of 14 amino acids. Germline assignment: CDR1 SGHDN and CDR2 FVKESK. CDR3 sequence: CASFNSGGYNEQFF. The CDR3 bases are TGTGCCAGCTTTAATAGCGGGGGGTACAATGAGCAGTTCTTC.

This chain joins TRBV11-2 and TRBJ2-5; 7 positions agree with TRBD1. The V segment lost 4 bases and the J segment 5 bases; nucleotides outside the gene matches: 7. Germline-derived CDR1 and CDR2 are SGHAT and FQNNGV. The CDR3 has 14 amino acids. The CDR3 sequence: CASSSTGAGETQYF. The CDR3, as DNA: TGTGCCAGCAGCTCAACAGGGGCTGGGGAGACCCAGTACTTC.

V gene TRBV3-1 (or the pseudogene TRBV3-2) combines with J gene TRBJ2-7; 12 bases are a match to TRBD2. V lost 1 base, J lost 2 bases, and 9 bases stayed unmatched. The length of the CDR3 is 18 residues. Per the germline V gene, CDR1 is LGHDT and CDR2 is YNNKEL (reference sequence). CDR3: CASSQGTRLAGVTYEQYF. The DNA of the CDR3 is TGTGCCAGCAGCCAAGGAACCCGACTAGCGGGAGTGACCTACGAGCAGTACTTC.